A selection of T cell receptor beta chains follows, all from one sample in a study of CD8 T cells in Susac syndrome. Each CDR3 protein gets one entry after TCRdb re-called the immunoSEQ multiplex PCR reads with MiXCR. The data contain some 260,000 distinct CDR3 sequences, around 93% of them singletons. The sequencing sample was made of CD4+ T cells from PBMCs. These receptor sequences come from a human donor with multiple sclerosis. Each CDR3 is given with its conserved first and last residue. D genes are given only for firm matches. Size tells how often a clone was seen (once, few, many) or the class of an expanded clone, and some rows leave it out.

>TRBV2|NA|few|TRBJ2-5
TGTGCCAGCAGTGAACGGAGGTACCAAGAGACCCAGTACTTC
CASSERRYQETQYF
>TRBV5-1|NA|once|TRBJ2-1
TGCGCCAGCAGCATGACGGGGTATGAGCAGTTCTTC
CASSMTGYEQFF
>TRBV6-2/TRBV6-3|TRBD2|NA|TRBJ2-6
TGTGCCAGCAGTTACTCGACTAGCGCACGTGGGGCCAACGTCCTGACTTTC
CASSYSTSARGANVLTF
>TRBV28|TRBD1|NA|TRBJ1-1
TGTGCCAGCAGGGTTCCGGGACAGGGGTTGGGCACTGAAGCTTTCTTT
CASRVPGQGLGTEAFF
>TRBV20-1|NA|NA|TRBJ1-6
TGCAGTGCTAGAGATCTGGGCGCCTCACCCCTCCACTTT
CSARDLGASPLHF
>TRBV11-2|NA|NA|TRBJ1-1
TGTGCCAGCAGCACGGTCCGGGAACCCCGGGAGGCTTTCTTT
CASSTVREPREAFF
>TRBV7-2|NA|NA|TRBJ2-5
TGTGCCAGCAGCGGGGGGGCCTCAGAGACCCAGTACTTC
CASSGGASETQYF
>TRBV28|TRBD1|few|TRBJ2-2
TGTGCCAGCAGTTTGGGACAGGGGAACACCGGGGAGCTGTTTTTT
CASSLGQGNTGELFF
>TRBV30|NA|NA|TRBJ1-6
TGTGCCTGGAGTCCGGGATTCCTCTATAATTCACCCCTCCACTTT
CAWSPGFLYNSPLHF
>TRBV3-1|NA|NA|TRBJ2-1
TGTGCCAGCAGCCAGGCTCCCTACAATGAGCAGTTCTTC
CASSQAPYNEQFF
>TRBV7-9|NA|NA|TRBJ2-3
TGTGCCAGCAGCTTGTCTAGGGGGAGCACAGATACGCAGTATTTT
CASSLSRGSTDTQYF
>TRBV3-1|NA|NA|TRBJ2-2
TGTGCCAGCAGCCACTCCCCTAGCGTCAACACCGGGGAGCTGTTTTTT
CASSHSPSVNTGELFF
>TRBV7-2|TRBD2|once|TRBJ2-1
TGTGCCAGCAGCTTTAGCGGGGGGTACTACAATGAGCAGTTCTTC
CASSFSGGYYNEQFF
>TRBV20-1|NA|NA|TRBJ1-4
TGCAGTGCTAGAGCCTCCGGGATACTGACTGAAAAACTGTTTTTT
CSARASGILTEKLFF
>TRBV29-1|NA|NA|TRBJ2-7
TGCAGCGTTGTCGGACAGTTCTCCTACGAGCAGTACTTC
CSVVGQFSYEQYF
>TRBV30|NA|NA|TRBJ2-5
TGTGCCTGGAGTGTCGTGGTGGGGGAGACCCAGTACTTC
CAWSVVVGETQYF
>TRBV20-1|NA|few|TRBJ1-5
TGCAGTGCTAGTAGGGGCAATCAGCCCCAGCATTTT
CSASRGNQPQHF
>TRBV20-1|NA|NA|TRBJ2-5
TGCAGTGCATGGCCGGGGGCCTGGGAGACCCAGTACTTC
CSAWPGAWETQYF
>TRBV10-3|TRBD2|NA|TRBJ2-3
TGTGCCATCAGCCGACTAGCGGGAGAGACAGATACGCAGTATTTT
CAISRLAGETDTQYF
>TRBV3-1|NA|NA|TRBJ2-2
TGTGCCAGCAGCCAAGATCCACTCATCACCGGGGAGCTGTTTTTT
CASSQDPLITGELFF
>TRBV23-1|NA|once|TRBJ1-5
TGCGCCAGCAGTCACAATCGTATAACAGGGTTGTGTTTGGACAATCAGCCCCAGCATTTT
CASSHNRITGLCLDNQPQHF
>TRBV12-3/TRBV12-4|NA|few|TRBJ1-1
TGTGCCAGCAGTTTAGCGCCGAACACTGAAGCTTTCTTT
CASSLAPNTEAFF
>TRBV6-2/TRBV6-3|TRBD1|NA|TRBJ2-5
TGTGCCAGCAGTCGGCCCGACAGGGGGCGAGAGACCCAGTACTTC
CASSRPDRGRETQYF
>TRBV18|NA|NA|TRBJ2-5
TGTGCCAGCTCACCACGGGGCGTCCAAGAGACCCAGTACTTC
CASSPRGVQETQYF
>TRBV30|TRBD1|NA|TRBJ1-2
TGTGCAAGGGACAGGGGAGTTCATGGCTACACCTTC
CARDRGVHGYTF
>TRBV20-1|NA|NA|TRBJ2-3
TGCAGTGCTAGAGACCCAGCGGCTAGCACAGATACGCAGTATTTT
CSARDPAASTDTQYF
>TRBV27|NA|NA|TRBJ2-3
TGTGCTCTAGGGGTGCTCACAGATACGCAGTATTTT
CALGVLTDTQYF
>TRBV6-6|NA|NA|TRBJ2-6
TGTGCCAGCAGTTCGACAGCCAGCTCTGGGGCCAACGTCCTGACTTTC
CASSSTASSGANVLTF
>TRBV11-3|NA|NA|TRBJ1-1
TGTGCCAGCAGCTTGATGTCCTACAACACTGAAGCTTTCTTT
CASSLMSYNTEAFF
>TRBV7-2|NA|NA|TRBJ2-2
TGTGCCAGCAGCCCTCAGACAGCGAACACCGGGGAGCTGTTTTTT
CASSPQTANTGELFF